Each of the 22 T cell receptor beta chains below was sequenced from the same sample in a study of vaccination and CD4 T cells after COVID-19. What these receptors recognize is not known. This sample's treatment: roughly nine-day PBMC culture with coronavirus spike peptide pools or control peptides (ViraFEST assay). Researchers used the Oncomine TCR Beta short-read assay to sequence DNA from cultured CD4+ T cells. MiXCR, run by TCRdb on the PCR reads, gives a single entry per CDR3 protein. Of around 18,000 distinct CDR3 sequences detected, approximately 56% appear once; the ten largest clones hold around 7.4%. Sequenced: CD4+ T cells from blood, cultured in vitro. The receptors were sampled from a human donor who had recovered from COVID-19.

The rearrangement joins TRBV27 to TRBJ2-5; D uncertain. V lost 4 bases, J lost 3 bases, and 12 bases lay in between. Germline V gene data show CDR1 as MNHEY and CDR2 as SMNVEV (reference sequence). The CDR3 runs to 14 residues. CDR3 in DNA: TGTGCCAGCAGTTCTATCGGGTTGAAAGAGACCCAGTACTTC. Translation gives CASSSIGLKETQYF.

The table lists this clonotype with a few counts. The chain couples TRBV2 to TRBJ1-2; D possibly corresponds to TRBD1 (5 bases). Germline loops: CDR1 SNHLY, CDR2 FYNNEI. This CDR3 spans 13 amino acids. V gave up 1 base and J gave up 8 bases, with 11 bases separating them. This CDR3 reads CASSEVVGAGYTF. The CDR3 DNA follows: TGTGCCAGCAGTGAAGTCGTAGGGGCAGGCTACACCTTC.

The J gene is TRBJ2-7, the V gene TRBV5-5, with 10 bases that match TRBD1. The CDR3 sequence is 16 residues long. Germline loops: CDR1 SGHKS, CDR2 YYEKEE (reference sequence). V shed 1 base, J shed 3 bases, and the junction held 7 bases outside the gene matches. The CDR3 bases are TGTGCCAGCAGCTTGTCCTGGACAGGGGGACTCTACGAGCAGTACTTC. This gives the protein CASSLSWTGGLYEQYF.

This chain connects TRBV21-1 to TRBJ1-2. TRBV21-1 is tagged as a pseudogene. The CDR3 runs to 17 residues. For the CDR3, the DNA is TGTGCCAGCAGGGGCCTTCCATCGGGGGACGAGAACTATGGCTACACCTTC. Its translation: CASRGLPSGDENYGYTF.

The chain joins TRBV20-1 to TRBJ1-5; D possibly corresponds to TRBD1 (5 bases). From germline, CDR1 is DFQATT and CDR2 SNEGSKA (reference sequence). Trimming took 5 bases from V and 0 from J, leaving 11 bases between them. The CDR3 extends over 14 amino acids. The CDR3 DNA sequence: TGCAGTGCTGTAGACAGACATAGCAATCAGCCCCAGCATTTT. Protein product: CSAVDRHSNQPQHF.

The chain employs TRBV6-5 and TRBJ1-2; TRBD1 matches at 7 bases. The CDR3 spans 13 residues. The germline V gene has CDR1 MNHEY and CDR2 SVGAGI. V shed 2 bases and J 8 bases; nucleotides not matched to a gene: 5. DNA for the CDR3: TGTGCCAGCAGTTACAGGACAGGCGGCGGCTACACCTTC. Its protein is CASSYRTGGGYTF.

This rearrangement joins TRBV6-5 to TRBJ1-5, with D hard to call. Germline loops: CDR1 MNHEY, CDR2 SVGAGI. Trimming took off 1 base at V and 4 bases at J, with 2 bases between the two ends. This CDR3 is 12 amino acids long. The CDR3 bases are TGTGCCAGCAGTTACTTAAATCAGCCCCAGCATTTT. It is translated as CASSYLNQPQHF.

The chain uses TRBV7-3 and TRBJ2-1, with D unresolved. V was cut by 4 bases and J by 9 bases, with 13 bases left in between. The CDR3 runs to 13 residues. Germline V gene sequence: CDR1 SGHTA, CDR2 FQGTGA. DNA of the CDR3: TGTGCCAGCAGCTCCCCCGAAACACGTGAGCAGTTCTTC. This codes for CASSSPETREQFF.

The chain carries TRBV19 and TRBJ1-1; no definite D call. The CDR3 is 14 amino acids. V was shortened by 6 bases and J by 9 bases, with 20 bases between the two germline ends. Per germline, CDR1 LNHDA and CDR2 SQIVND (reference sequence). CDR3 coding DNA: TGTGCCAGTAGGCTGGTCGCGGCCTCCTCCCAAGCTTTCTTT. Translation: CASRLVAASSQAFF.

The J gene is TRBJ2-3, the V gene TRBV20-1; 12 bases are shared with TRBD2. The germline CDR1 and CDR2 sequences are DFQATT and SNEGSKA (reference sequence). With V trimmed by 5 bases and J by 6 bases, 3 bases remained unmatched. The CDR3 has 13 amino acids. CDR3 sequence: CSALAGGLDTQYF. The CDR3 DNA reads as TGCAGTGCTCTAGCGGGGGGGCTCGATACGCAGTATTTT.

This clonotype was seen a few times. This sequence joins TRBV7-9 and TRBJ1-1; no firm D call. The CDR3 extends over 14 amino acids. Germline CDR1 and CDR2: SEHNR and FQNEAQ (reference sequence). Trimming removed 7 bases at V and 1 base at J, with 13 bases between. The CDR3, as DNA: TGTGCCAGCAACGGACGGTGGGGGAACACTGAAGCTTTCTTT. This encodes CASNGRWGNTEAFF. Supplemented by reference TRBV7-9 and TRBJ1-1, the full variable domain reads DTGVSQNPRHKITKRGQNVTFRCDPISEHNRLYWYRQTLGQGPEFLTYFQNEAQLEKSRLLSDRFSAERPKGSFSTLEIQRTEQGDSAMYLCASNGRWGNTEAFFGQGTRLTVV.

The rearrangement joins TRBV25-1 to TRBJ1-2; no clear D gene. CDR3 length equals 13 residues. V gave up 5 bases and J gave up 3 bases, with 10 bases separating them. CDR1 is MGHDK and CDR2 is SYGVNS in the germline V gene. The CDR3 here is CASSPHWDYGYTF. In nucleotides, the CDR3 is TGTGCCAGCAGTCCCCACTGGGACTATGGCTACACCTTC.

This chain connects TRBV20-1 to TRBJ2-7, with 7 nucleotides matching TRBD1. Germline V CDR1 and CDR2: DFQATT, SNEGSKA (reference sequence). Trimming at V came to 6 bases and at J to 0 bases, leaving 8 bases not matched to a gene. This CDR3 is 14 amino acids long. The CDR3 here is CSAADRVASYEQYF. CDR3 in DNA: TGCAGTGCGGCCGACAGGGTGGCCTCCTACGAGCAGTACTTC.

The chain couples TRBV5-4 to TRBJ2-7; 12 positions match TRBD2. V shed 3 bases, J shed 4 bases, and the junction held 17 bases outside the gene matches. CDR1 is SGHNT and CDR2 is YYREEE in the germline V gene (reference sequence). The CDR3 is 19 amino acids. CDR3 loop: CASSSKTGSRTSGAYEQYF. The CDR3 DNA reads as TGTGCCAGCAGCTCCAAGACAGGGTCCAGGACTAGCGGGGCGTACGAGCAGTACTTC.

The V call is TRBV20-1, the J call TRBJ1-6; 10 bases line up with TRBD1. The CDR3 contains 13 residues. Germline V gene lookup returns CDR1 DFQATT and CDR2 SNEGSKA (reference sequence). Trimming cost V 5 bases and J 8 bases; bases outside gene matches: 3. CDR3 region: CSAGDRGDSPLHF. CDR3 sequence (DNA): TGCAGTGCTGGGGACAGGGGCGATTCACCCCTCCACTTT.

The chain combines TRBV20-1 with TRBJ2-7; 8 nucleotides agree with TRBD2. The CDR3 is made up of 14 amino acids. Trimming took 3 bases from V and 4 from J; bases not matched to a gene: 8. Germline CDR1 DFQATT, CDR2 SNEGSKA (reference sequence). CDR3 coding DNA: TGCAGTGCTAGCCCCGGACTAGCTATTTACGAGCAGTACTTC. It encodes CSASPGLAIYEQYF.

J is TRBJ1-2 and V is TRBV5-4; maybe TRBD1 (6 bases). The CDR3 extends over 15 amino acids. Germline CDR1 SGHNT, CDR2 YYREEE (reference sequence). Trimming left V 0 bases short and J 4 bases short, with 13 bases between. The CDR3 DNA is TGTGCCAGCAGCTTGGCCATCGGACAGTCCTATGGCTACACCTTC. This gives the protein CASSLAIGQSYGYTF.

This sequence joins TRBV19 and TRBJ2-5, with 8 bases fitting TRBD1. V lost 4 bases to trimming and J lost 4 bases; unmatched junction nucleotides: 11. The germline CDR1 and CDR2 sequences are LNHDA and SQIVND (reference sequence). The CDR3 is 16 amino acids. CDR3: CASSRGVQGGGETQYF. In DNA form, the CDR3 reads TGTGCCAGTAGTAGGGGGGTACAGGGGGGAGGAGAGACCCAGTACTTC.

The chain combines TRBV3-1 with TRBJ2-5; TRBD2 agrees at 12 bases. CDR1 and CDR2 (germline): LGHDT, YNNKEL (reference sequence). This CDR3 is 15 amino acids long. Trimming at V came to 4 bases and at J to 5 bases, leaving 5 bases not matched to a gene. Written as DNA, the CDR3 is TGTGCCAGCAGCCCTAGCGGGGGGGCCTGGGAGACCCAGTACTTC. It yields the protein CASSPSGGAWETQYF.

V is TRBV2 and J is TRBJ2-2; D might be TRBD1 (6 bases). V was cut by 5 bases and J by 4 bases, with 11 bases left in between. CDR1 is SNHLY, CDR2 FYNNEI, per germline. The CDR3 is 14 residues long. CDR3 nucleotides: TGTGCCAGCAGTACCGGGACACCCACCGGGGAGCTGTTTTTT. The encoded protein is CASSTGTPTGELFF.

CDR3 DNA: TGTGCCAGCAGTATCCAGAGGGGTGACTCACCCCTCCACTTT. It codes for CASSIQRGDSPLHF. The chain carries TRBV6-1 and TRBJ1-6; TRBD1 might be the D (5 bases). Germline V gene lookup returns CDR1 MNHNS and CDR2 SASEGT. V lost 5 bases to trimming and J lost 10 bases, with 15 bases between them. The CDR3 has 14 residues.

The chain combines TRBV25-1 with TRBJ1-2, with no clear D. The CDR3 length is 17 residues. Trimming left V 2 bases short and J 5 bases short, with 21 bases between. Germline V lookup: CDR1 MGHDK, CDR2 SYGVNS. The CDR3 sequence: CASSEPRLDGVGYGYTF. The CDR3 DNA sequence: TGTGCCAGCAGTGAACCGCGTCTGGACGGGGTCGGGTATGGCTACACCTTC.